The text below deals with one T cell receptor (beta chain). Its antigen is not identified. Original processing notes: CDR3 was compared across clinicopathological groups, and the resulting differences were used to build a distant-metastasis classifier for papillary thyroid cancer. Via MiXCR, TCRdb re-called the PCR reads. The V and J calls and clone size come from TCRdb's table, not from the authors' own analysis. This repertoire shows 15,000 to 20,000 clones, approximately 37% found once; its top ten account for under 30%. Germline lookup yields CDR1 SGHTA and CDR2 FQGNSA. V was clipped by 1 base and J by 0 bases, with 16 bases between them. CDR3 length equals 18 residues. This specimen comes from a study of metastatic and nonmetastatic thyroid tumors. Background on the study: It was across blood and tumor or nodule tissue from malignant and benign thyroid patients that repertoires were compared. Study-level points and caveats: Malignant thyroid tumors reportedly exceeded benign nodules significantly in TCR beta diversity, with the difference appearing in blood and tumor.

Each patient went into thyroid surgery without having received any treatment. The chain couples TRBV7-2 to TRBJ1-5; possible D gene TRBD1, 5 bases. What was sequenced was tumor tissue. The receptor was derived from a female donor with papillary thyroid cancer or a benign thyroid nodule (not recorded which). Some clones in this sample may be carry-over from other donors' samples. The CDR3 bases are TGTGCCAGCAGCTTAGGGCCGGGCAGGGAGGATAGCAATCAGCCCCAGCATTTT. Encoded protein: CASSLGPGREDSNQPQHF.